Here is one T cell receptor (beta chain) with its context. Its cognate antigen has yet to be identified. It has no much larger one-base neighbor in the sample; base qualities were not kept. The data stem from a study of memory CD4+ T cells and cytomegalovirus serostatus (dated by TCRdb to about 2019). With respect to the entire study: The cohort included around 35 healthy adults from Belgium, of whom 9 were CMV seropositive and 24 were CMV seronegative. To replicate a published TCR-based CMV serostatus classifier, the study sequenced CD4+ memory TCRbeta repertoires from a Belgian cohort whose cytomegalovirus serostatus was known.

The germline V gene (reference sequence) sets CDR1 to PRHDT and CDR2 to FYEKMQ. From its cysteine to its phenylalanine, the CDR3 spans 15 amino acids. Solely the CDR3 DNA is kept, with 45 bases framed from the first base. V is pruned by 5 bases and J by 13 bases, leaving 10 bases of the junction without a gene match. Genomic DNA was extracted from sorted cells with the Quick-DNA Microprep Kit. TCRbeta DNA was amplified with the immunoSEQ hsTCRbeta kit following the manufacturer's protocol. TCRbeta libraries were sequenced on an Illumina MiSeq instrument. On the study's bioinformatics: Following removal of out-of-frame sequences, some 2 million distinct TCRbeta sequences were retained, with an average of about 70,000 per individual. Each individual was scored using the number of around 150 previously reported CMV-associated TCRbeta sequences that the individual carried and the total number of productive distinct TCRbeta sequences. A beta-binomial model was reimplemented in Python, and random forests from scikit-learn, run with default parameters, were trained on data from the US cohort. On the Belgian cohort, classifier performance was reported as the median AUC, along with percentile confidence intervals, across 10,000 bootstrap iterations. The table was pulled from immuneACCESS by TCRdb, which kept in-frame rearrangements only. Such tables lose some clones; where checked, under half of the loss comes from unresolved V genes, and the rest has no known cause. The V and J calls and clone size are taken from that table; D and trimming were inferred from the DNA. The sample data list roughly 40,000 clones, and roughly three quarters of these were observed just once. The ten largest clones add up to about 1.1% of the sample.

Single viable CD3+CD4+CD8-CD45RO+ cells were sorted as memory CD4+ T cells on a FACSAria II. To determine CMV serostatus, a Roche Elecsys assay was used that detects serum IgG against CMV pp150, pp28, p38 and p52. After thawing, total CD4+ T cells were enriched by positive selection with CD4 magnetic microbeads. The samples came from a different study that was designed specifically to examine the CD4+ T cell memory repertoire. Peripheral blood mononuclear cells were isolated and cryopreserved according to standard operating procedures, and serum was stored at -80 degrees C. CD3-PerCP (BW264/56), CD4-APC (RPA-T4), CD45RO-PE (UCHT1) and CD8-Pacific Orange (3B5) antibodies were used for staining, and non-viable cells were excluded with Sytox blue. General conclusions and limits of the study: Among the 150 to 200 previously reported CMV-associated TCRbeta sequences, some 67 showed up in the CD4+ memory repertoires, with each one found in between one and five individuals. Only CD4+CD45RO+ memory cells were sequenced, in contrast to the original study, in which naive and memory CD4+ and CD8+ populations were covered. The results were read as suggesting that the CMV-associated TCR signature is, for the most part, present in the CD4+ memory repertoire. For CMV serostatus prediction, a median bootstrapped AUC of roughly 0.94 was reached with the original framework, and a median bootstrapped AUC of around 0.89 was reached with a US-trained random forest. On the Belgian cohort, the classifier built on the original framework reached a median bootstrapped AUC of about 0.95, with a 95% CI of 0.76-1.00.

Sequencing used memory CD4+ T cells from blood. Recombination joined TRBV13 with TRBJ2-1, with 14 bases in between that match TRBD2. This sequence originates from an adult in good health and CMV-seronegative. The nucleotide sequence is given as TGTGCCAGCAGCGGACTAGCGGGAGGTAGAGGTTTCCAGTTCTTC. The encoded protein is CASSGLAGGRGFQFF.